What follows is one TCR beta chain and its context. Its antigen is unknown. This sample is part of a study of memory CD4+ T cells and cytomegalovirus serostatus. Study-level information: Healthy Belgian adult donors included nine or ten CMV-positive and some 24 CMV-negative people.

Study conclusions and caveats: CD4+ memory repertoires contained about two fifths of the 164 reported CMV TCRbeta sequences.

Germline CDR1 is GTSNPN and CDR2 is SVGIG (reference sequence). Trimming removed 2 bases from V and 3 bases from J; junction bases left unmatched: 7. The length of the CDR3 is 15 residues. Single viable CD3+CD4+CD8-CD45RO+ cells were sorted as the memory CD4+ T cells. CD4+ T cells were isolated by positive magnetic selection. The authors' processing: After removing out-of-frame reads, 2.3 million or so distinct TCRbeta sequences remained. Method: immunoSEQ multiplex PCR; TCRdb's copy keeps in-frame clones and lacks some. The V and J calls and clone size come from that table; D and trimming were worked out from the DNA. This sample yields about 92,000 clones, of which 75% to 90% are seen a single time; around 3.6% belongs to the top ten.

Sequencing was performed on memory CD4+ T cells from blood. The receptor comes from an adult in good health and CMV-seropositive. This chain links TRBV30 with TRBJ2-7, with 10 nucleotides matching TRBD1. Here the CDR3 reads CAWSPGQGIVYEQYF. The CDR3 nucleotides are TGTGCCTGGAGTCCGGGACAGGGGATAGTCTACGAGCAGTACTTC.